The rows below give T cell receptor beta chains drawn from one sample of a study of control samples from healthy donors and cancer patients. The method was immunoSEQ multiplex PCR; TCRdb's version includes in-frame clones alone and lacks a portion of them. The data show under 450,000 clones, with about nine tenths seen just once and more than 6% held by the top ten. The sequencing sample was made of PBMCs. The receptors stem from a man aged 35 to 55 with head and neck cancer. The CDR3 runs from the conserved cysteine through the conserved F or W. Fields, in order: J gene, clone size, D gene, V gene, CDR3 protein, CDR3 DNA. D genes are given only for firm matches. Expanded clones are given a class, and other clones once, few, many or no size at all.

J gene: TRBJ2-5; clone size: NA; D gene: NA; V gene: TRBV5-6; CDR3 protein: CASSLLAEETQYF; CDR3 DNA: TGTGCCAGCAGCTTGTTGGCAGAAGAGACCCAGTACTTC
J gene: TRBJ2-7; clone size: NA; D gene: TRBD2; V gene: TRBV7-3; CDR3 protein: CASSLGLADFHEQYF; CDR3 DNA: TGTGCCAGCAGCCTCGGACTAGCGGACTTTCACGAGCAGTACTTC
J gene: TRBJ1-5; clone size: NA; D gene: NA; V gene: TRBV2; CDR3 protein: CASRREDSSNQPQHF; CDR3 DNA: TGTGCCAGCAGGAGGGAGGACAGTAGCAATCAGCCCCAGCATTTT
J gene: TRBJ2-7; clone size: few; D gene: NA; V gene: TRBV9; CDR3 protein: CASSVGPGPYEQYF; CDR3 DNA: TGTGCCAGCAGCGTAGGCCCAGGGCCCTACGAGCAGTACTTC
J gene: TRBJ2-7; clone size: NA; D gene: NA; V gene: TRBV11-2; CDR3 protein: CASSLTTAGYEQYF; CDR3 DNA: TGTGCCAGCAGCTTAACCACGGCAGGCTACGAGCAGTACTTC
J gene: TRBJ2-6; clone size: NA; D gene: TRBD2; V gene: TRBV29-1; CDR3 protein: CSVLRGASGANVLTF; CDR3 DNA: TGCAGCGTTCTGCGGGGGGCTTCTGGGGCCAACGTCCTGACTTTC
J gene: TRBJ2-1; clone size: once; D gene: NA; V gene: TRBV4-1; CDR3 protein: CASSQGGSSPYNEQFF; CDR3 DNA: TGCGCCAGCAGCCAAGGGGGCTCTAGCCCCTACAATGAGCAGTTCTTC
J gene: TRBJ2-3; clone size: NA; D gene: NA; V gene: TRBV5-1; CDR3 protein: CASSPGGVSTDTQYF; CDR3 DNA: TGCGCCAGCAGCCCTGGCGGGGTGAGCACAGATACGCAGTATTTT
J gene: TRBJ1-1; clone size: NA; D gene: NA; V gene: TRBV27; CDR3 protein: CASSLNRNTEAFF; CDR3 DNA: TGTGCCAGCAGTTTAAACAGGAACACTGAAGCTTTCTTT
J gene: TRBJ2-1; clone size: NA; D gene: NA; V gene: TRBV5-5; CDR3 protein: CASSLGQGDEQFF; CDR3 DNA: TGTGCCAGCAGCTTGGGCCAGGGAGATGAGCAGTTCTTC
J gene: TRBJ1-6; clone size: NA; D gene: NA; V gene: TRBV29-1; CDR3 protein: CSVGGGTNYNSPLHF; CDR3 DNA: TGCAGCGTCGGAGGGGGTACGAACTATAATTCACCCCTCCACTTT
J gene: TRBJ2-3; clone size: NA; D gene: TRBD2; V gene: TRBV4-1; CDR3 protein: CASSQGAGGTDTQYF; CDR3 DNA: TGCGCCAGCAGCCAAGGGGCGGGGGGCACAGATACGCAGTATTTT
J gene: TRBJ2-1; clone size: NA; D gene: NA; V gene: TRBV4-3; CDR3 protein: CASSQDLGDEQFF; CDR3 DNA: TGCGCCAGCAGCCAAGATCTGGGCGATGAGCAGTTCTTC
J gene: TRBJ1-5; clone size: NA; D gene: NA; V gene: TRBV2; CDR3 protein: CASSSGRSNSNQPQHF; CDR3 DNA: TGTGCCAGCAGTAGCGGAAGATCGAATAGCAATCAGCCCCAGCATTTT
J gene: TRBJ1-2; clone size: NA; D gene: NA; V gene: TRBV6-6; CDR3 protein: CASNSGTALNYGYTF; CDR3 DNA: TGTGCCAGCAATAGCGGGACGGCTCTTAACTATGGCTACACCTTC
J gene: TRBJ1-1; clone size: once; D gene: NA; V gene: TRBV5-6; CDR3 protein: CASSFGRAEAFF; CDR3 DNA: TGTGCCAGCAGCTTCGGAAGGGCTGAAGCTTTCTTT
J gene: TRBJ2-7; clone size: NA; D gene: NA; V gene: TRBV15; CDR3 protein: CATSREYDSAQYF; CDR3 DNA: TGTGCCACCAGCAGAGAGTACGACTCCGCGCAGTACTTC
J gene: TRBJ2-2; clone size: once; D gene: NA; V gene: TRBV6-5; CDR3 protein: CASSQQTGYTGELFF; CDR3 DNA: TGTGCCAGCAGCCAACAGACAGGCTACACCGGGGAGCTGTTTTTT
J gene: TRBJ2-7; clone size: NA; D gene: NA; V gene: TRBV29-1; CDR3 protein: CSVPAGNSYEQYF; CDR3 DNA: TGCAGCGTCCCCGCGGGGAACTCCTACGAGCAGTACTTC
J gene: TRBJ2-7; clone size: NA; D gene: NA; V gene: TRBV27; CDR3 protein: CASSLLPTYEQYF; CDR3 DNA: TGTGCCAGCAGTTTACTTCCCACCTACGAGCAGTACTTC
J gene: TRBJ1-5; clone size: once; D gene: NA; V gene: TRBV27; CDR3 protein: CASRPKGGGNQPQHF; CDR3 DNA: TGTGCCAGCAGACCTAAGGGAGGTGGCAATCAGCCCCAGCATTTT
J gene: TRBJ1-5; clone size: NA; D gene: NA; V gene: TRBV12-2; CDR3 protein: CASRIQESNQPQHF; CDR3 DNA: TGTGCAAGTCGCATACAGGAGAGCAATCAGCCCCAGCATTTT
J gene: TRBJ2-7; clone size: NA; D gene: TRBD1; V gene: TRBV9; CDR3 protein: CASSVTGGASYEQYF; CDR3 DNA: TGTGCCAGCAGCGTCACAGGGGGCGCATCCTACGAGCAGTACTTC
J gene: TRBJ1-1; clone size: NA; D gene: NA; V gene: TRBV11-2; CDR3 protein: CASSSFMGAAGHEAFF; CDR3 DNA: TGTGCCAGCAGCTCCTTCATGGGGGCGGCGGGGCATGAAGCTTTCTTT
J gene: TRBJ2-7; clone size: NA; D gene: NA; V gene: TRBV27; CDR3 protein: CASSLSVRGPSYEQYF; CDR3 DNA: TGTGCCAGCAGTTTATCGGTCAGGGGTCCCTCCTACGAGCAGTACTTC
J gene: TRBJ2-7; clone size: NA; D gene: NA; V gene: TRBV9; CDR3 protein: CASSGGPAGHPSYEQYF; CDR3 DNA: TGTGCCAGCAGCGGAGGGCCGGCGGGACACCCCTCCTACGAGCAGTACTTC
J gene: TRBJ1-5; clone size: NA; D gene: NA; V gene: TRBV9; CDR3 protein: CASSGGNQPQHF; CDR3 DNA: TGTGCCAGCAGCGGCGGAAATCAGCCCCAGCATTTT
J gene: TRBJ2-1; clone size: NA; D gene: NA; V gene: TRBV28; CDR3 protein: CASSQVGANSYNEQFF; CDR3 DNA: TGTGCCAGCAGCCAGGTAGGGGCTAACTCCTACAATGAGCAGTTCTTC
J gene: TRBJ2-3; clone size: NA; D gene: NA; V gene: TRBV7-2; CDR3 protein: CASSFREGQYTQYF; CDR3 DNA: TGTGCCAGCAGCTTCCGTGAGGGCCAATATACGCAGTATTTT
J gene: TRBJ2-5; clone size: NA; D gene: NA; V gene: TRBV29-1; CDR3 protein: CSVDKQETQYF; CDR3 DNA: TGCAGCGTTGACAAGCAAGAGACCCAGTACTTC
J gene: TRBJ1-2; clone size: NA; D gene: NA; V gene: TRBV5-6; CDR3 protein: CASSLQEGLPSGYTF; CDR3 DNA: TGTGCCAGCAGCTTGCAAGAGGGTCTCCCCTCCGGCTACACCTTC
J gene: TRBJ2-2; clone size: NA; D gene: TRBD1; V gene: TRBV5-4; CDR3 protein: CASQSRDRPTGELFF; CDR3 DNA: TGTGCCAGCCAGTCCCGGGACAGGCCCACCGGGGAGCTGTTTTTT
J gene: TRBJ1-4; clone size: NA; D gene: NA; V gene: TRBV25-1; CDR3 protein: CASSARQATNEKLFF; CDR3 DNA: TGTGCCAGCAGTGCCCGACAGGCAACTAATGAAAAACTGTTTTTT
J gene: TRBJ1-2; clone size: NA; D gene: NA; V gene: TRBV6-4; CDR3 protein: CASSTAGATGYTF; CDR3 DNA: TGTGCCAGCAGTACAGCGGGAGCGACTGGCTACACCTTC
J gene: TRBJ1-2; clone size: NA; D gene: NA; V gene: TRBV5-3; CDR3 protein: CARSPRVNYGYTF; CDR3 DNA: TGTGCCAGAAGCCCGCGGGTAAACTATGGCTACACCTTC
J gene: TRBJ1-4; clone size: NA; D gene: NA; V gene: TRBV12-3/TRBV12-4; CDR3 protein: CASSLMGDEKLFF; CDR3 DNA: TGTGCCAGCAGTTTAATGGGAGATGAAAAACTGTTTTTT
J gene: TRBJ1-6; clone size: NA; D gene: TRBD1; V gene: TRBV19; CDR3 protein: CASSLDRASPLHF; CDR3 DNA: TGTGCCAGTAGTCTGGACAGGGCTTCACCCCTCCACTTT
J gene: TRBJ2-5; clone size: once; D gene: TRBD1; V gene: TRBV7-2; CDR3 protein: CASSVEGRGRETQYF; CDR3 DNA: TGTGCCAGCAGCGTGGAGGGCAGGGGGCGAGAGACCCAGTACTTC
J gene: TRBJ2-3; clone size: NA; D gene: TRBD1; V gene: TRBV29-1; CDR3 protein: CSALQRNRGNTQYF; CDR3 DNA: TGCAGCGCCCTCCAGCGGAACAGGGGGAATACGCAGTATTTT
J gene: TRBJ1-2; clone size: once; D gene: NA; V gene: TRBV7-9; CDR3 protein: CASSLGRLPIYGYTF; CDR3 DNA: TGTGCCAGCAGCCTCGGCCGCCTACCTATCTATGGCTACACCTTC
J gene: TRBJ1-5; clone size: few; D gene: NA; V gene: TRBV10-3; CDR3 protein: CAISDRDGSSQPQHF; CDR3 DNA: TGTGCCATCAGTGATAGGGACGGTTCGAGCCAGCCCCAGCATTTT
J gene: TRBJ2-1; clone size: NA; D gene: NA; V gene: TRBV5-1; CDR3 protein: CASSLFATYNEQFF; CDR3 DNA: TGCGCCAGCAGCTTGTTTGCCACATACAATGAGCAGTTCTTC
J gene: TRBJ2-1; clone size: once; D gene: NA; V gene: TRBV4-2; CDR3 protein: CASSQPGGSSTYNEQFF; CDR3 DNA: TGTGCCAGCAGCCAACCTGGCGGGTCGTCAACCTACAATGAGCAGTTCTTC
J gene: TRBJ1-2; clone size: NA; D gene: TRBD1; V gene: TRBV30; CDR3 protein: CAWRPLTGVGYTF; CDR3 DNA: TGTGCCTGGAGACCTCTGACAGGGGTAGGCTACACCTTC
J gene: TRBJ1-1; clone size: NA; D gene: TRBD1; V gene: TRBV19; CDR3 protein: CASKETGDTEAFF; CDR3 DNA: TGTGCCAGTAAGGAGACAGGGGACACTGAAGCTTTCTTT
J gene: TRBJ1-5; clone size: NA; D gene: NA; V gene: TRBV21-1; CDR3 protein: CASKGGAWGNQPQHF; CDR3 DNA: TGTGCCAGCAAGGGGGGGGCCTGGGGCAATCAGCCCCAGCATTTT
J gene: TRBJ2-7; clone size: once; D gene: NA; V gene: TRBV5-1; CDR3 protein: CASSLGFYYEQYF; CDR3 DNA: TGCGCCAGCAGCTTGGGGTTCTACTACGAGCAGTACTTC
J gene: TRBJ2-1; clone size: NA; D gene: NA; V gene: TRBV7-3; CDR3 protein: CASSLLGGPYNEQFF; CDR3 DNA: TGTGCCAGCAGCTTATTGGGGGGCCCTTACAATGAGCAGTTCTTC
J gene: TRBJ1-5; clone size: NA; D gene: NA; V gene: TRBV27; CDR3 protein: CASGVNQPQHF; CDR3 DNA: TGTGCCAGCGGGGTTAATCAGCCCCAGCATTTT
J gene: TRBJ1-6; clone size: few; D gene: TRBD1; V gene: TRBV27; CDR3 protein: CASSLWTGTNSPLHF; CDR3 DNA: TGTGCCAGCAGTTTATGGACAGGGACTAATTCACCCCTCCACTTT
J gene: TRBJ2-3; clone size: NA; D gene: NA; V gene: TRBV6-1; CDR3 protein: CASSEAQGGPDTQYF; CDR3 DNA: TGTGCCAGCAGTGAAGCGCAGGGGGGCCCAGATACGCAGTATTTT
J gene: TRBJ2-1; clone size: NA; D gene: NA; V gene: TRBV14; CDR3 protein: CASSQEGGHEQFF; CDR3 DNA: TGTGCCAGCAGCCAAGAAGGAGGGCATGAGCAGTTCTTC
J gene: TRBJ2-7; clone size: NA; D gene: TRBD2; V gene: TRBV27; CDR3 protein: CASSLGTSGYEQYF; CDR3 DNA: TGTGCCAGCAGTTTAGGGACTAGCGGGTACGAGCAGTACTTC
J gene: TRBJ2-7; clone size: NA; D gene: TRBD2; V gene: TRBV5-1; CDR3 protein: CASSLAASGSYEQYF; CDR3 DNA: TGCGCCAGCAGCTTGGCAGCTAGCGGCTCCTACGAGCAGTACTTC